A selection of T cell receptor beta chains follows, all from one sample in a study of cytomegalovirus exposure and HLA in healthy donors. Clones were read by immunoSEQ multiplex PCR, and TCRdb kept only the in-frame ones, dropping some. The repertoire table contains roughly 78,000 clones. Material: PBMCs. Receptors originate from a boy aged 5-17 years in good health and CMV-seronegative. The CDR3 runs from the conserved cysteine through the conserved F or W. The D gene is left open where the match is weak.

d_call j_call cdr3_length v_call cdr3_nt cdr3_aa
- TRBJ1-2 12 TRBV6-1 TGTGCCAGCACCACAGTGGACTATGGCTACACCTTC CASTTVDYGYTF
TRBD1 TRBJ2-7 16 TRBV4-3 TGCGCCAGCAGCCAAGATCTCGGGACAGGAGCCTACGAGCAGTACTTC CASSQDLGTGAYEQYF
- TRBJ2-7 15 TRBV7-2 TGTGCCAGCAGCTTAGATAGGACAGCTCCCTACGAGCAGTACTTC CASSLDRTAPYEQYF
TRBD2 TRBJ2-1 16 TRBV9 TGTGCCAGCAGCCTAACCGTAGCGGGCGCTCCGGATGAGCAGTTCTTC CASSLTVAGAPDEQFF
TRBD2 TRBJ2-1 15 TRBV7-9 TGTGCCAGCGGGATTTCGCGGGGGGGCCCTAATGAGCAGTTCTTC CASGISRGGPNEQFF
TRBD1 TRBJ2-1 14 TRBV5-1 TGCGCCAGCAGTTTGACAGGGGGTTACAATGAGCAGTTCTTC CASSLTGGYNEQFF
TRBD2 TRBJ2-1 14 TRBV18 TGTGCCAGCTCACCCGCTAGCGGGTACAATGAGCAGTTCTTC CASSPASGYNEQFF
- TRBJ2-7 15 TRBV6-1 TGTGCCAGCAGTGAAGCGCCCCAGGCGACCTACGAGCAGTACTTC CASSEAPQATYEQYF
- TRBJ1-6 14 TRBV9 TGTGCCAGCAGCGTAGATCCGGGTAATTCACCCCTACACTTT CASSVDPGNSPLHF
- TRBJ2-7 12 TRBV2 TGTGCCAGCACTCTAGTGAAGCACGAGCAGTACTTC CASTLVKHEQYF
- TRBJ1-1 15 TRBV5-8 TGTGCCAGCAGCCCCGTGGACAGAAAGAACACTGAAGCTTTCTTT CASSPVDRKNTEAFF
TRBD1 TRBJ1-5 13 TRBV19 TGTGCCAGGATACAGGGGTTATTGGTGCCCCAGCATTTT CARIQGLLVPQHF
- TRBJ1-2 15 TRBV4-2 TGTGCCAGCAGCCAAGATTTGGACAAAGACTATGGCTACACCTTC CASSQDLDKDYGYTF
TRBD2 TRBJ2-7 15 TRBV27 TGTGCCAGCAGTTTATCGGGACTAGCTGATTACGAGCAGTACTTC CASSLSGLADYEQYF
TRBD1 TRBJ1-6 13 TRBV2 TGTGCCAGCAGTAGGGACAGGGATTCACCCCTCCACTTT CASSRDRDSPLHF
- TRBJ2-2 12 TRBV9 TGTGCCAGCAGCGTATCCGCCGGGGAGCTGTTTTTT CASSVSAGELFF
- TRBJ2-5 14 TRBV5-6 TGTGCCAGCAGCTTGATTAGGGAGGAGGGGACCCAGTACTTC CASSLIREEGTQYF
- TRBJ2-1 15 TRBV29-1 TGCAGCGTTGCCCCCCCTGGGGGGGCACACAATGAGCAGTTCTTC CSVAPPGGAHNEQFF
TRBD1 TRBJ2-3 16 TRBV2 TGTGCGACCAGAGTAAGGACAGGGGGTATCACAGATACGCAGTATTTT CATRVRTGGITDTQYF
TRBD2 TRBJ2-1 16 TRBV4-1 TGCGCCAGCAGCCCATTAATTAGCGGGGAGAGAAATGAGCAGTTCTTC CASSPLISGERNEQFF
- TRBJ1-1 16 TRBV19 TGTGCCAGTATGGGGCAGTTGCCCCTCGAAAACACTGAAGCTTTCTTT CASMGQLPLENTEAFF
TRBD2 TRBJ2-3 13 TRBV19 TGTGCCAGTAGTCCCGCTGGCGGGGGGATTCGGTATTTT CASSPAGGGIRYF
- TRBJ1-6 16 TRBV27 TGTGCCAGCAGTTTATTCGGCCAGGGCTTATCGGCCCCCCTACACTTT CASSLFGQGLSAPLHF
TRBD1 TRBJ1-1 17 TRBV19 TGTGCCAGTAGTATACCCTCGCCACAGGGGATGAACACTGAAGCTTTCTTT CASSIPSPQGMNTEAFF
TRBD2 TRBJ2-2 14 TRBV6-4 TGTGCCAGCAAGGCGGGAGAGGACACCGGGGAGCTGTTTTTT CASKAGEDTGELFF
- TRBJ2-1 15 TRBV4-2 TGTGCCAGCAGCCTGACAGTGCAGGACTACAATGAGCAGTTCTTC CASSLTVQDYNEQFF
- TRBJ2-7 14 TRBV7-2 TGTGCCAGCAGCTTAATTCAGGAGGACCACGAGCAGTACTTC CASSLIQEDHEQYF
- TRBJ1-5 15 TRBV6-5 TGTGCCAGCAAGGGGGGCGGGGGTTTATATCAGCCCCAGCATTTT CASKGGGGLYQPQHF
TRBD1 TRBJ1-2 14 TRBV2 TGTGCCAGCAGTAAAGCAGGGGGAAATAATGGCTACACCTTC CASSKAGGNNGYTF
TRBD1 TRBJ1-2 14 TRBV5-1 TGCGCCAGCAACCTGGGACAGGCATCGGGCGGCTACACCTTC CASNLGQASGGYTF
TRBD2 TRBJ2-5 19 TRBV7-9 TGTGCCAGCAGCTCGGGACTAGCGGGGGGGCGTGATTGGAGAGAGACCCAGTACTTC CASSSGLAGGRDWRETQYF
TRBD2 TRBJ2-2 16 TRBV19 TGTGCCAGTAGTATTCGCGGGAGGGGATACACCGGGGAGCTGTTTTTT CASSIRGRGYTGELFF
TRBD1 TRBJ1-5 14 TRBV5-6 TGTGCCAGCAGCCAAGGGACAGGGGATCAGCCCCAGCATTTT CASSQGTGDQPQHF
- TRBJ2-7 18 TRBV4-1 TGCGCCAGCAGCCAACAATCCCGACCGGGTGTGAGCGCCTACGAGCAGTACTTC CASSQQSRPGVSAYEQYF
TRBD1 TRBJ2-3 16 TRBV6-6 TGTGCCAGCAGTGGGGGACAGGGGGGTGCCACAGATACGCAGTATTTT CASSGGQGGATDTQYF
- TRBJ1-1 13 TRBV2 TGTGCCAATGGCAGGGGATCGAACACTGAAGCTTTCTTT CANGRGSNTEAFF
- TRBJ1-3 15 TRBV7-9 TGTGCCAGCAGCTTAAGGCGGGGGACTGGAAACACCATATATTTT CASSLRRGTGNTIYF
TRBD1 TRBJ1-4 17 TRBV5-5 TGTGCCAGCAGCTTGGAGGGACAGGGGATGACTAATGAAAAACTGTTTTTT CASSLEGQGMTNEKLFF
- TRBJ1-1 14 TRBV6-5 TGTGCCAGCAGTCGCAAGACAGGAAACACTGAAGCTTTCTTT CASSRKTGNTEAFF
- TRBJ2-1 13 TRBV19 TGTGCCAGTAGTATTAGGAGGGCTTATGAGCAGTTCTTC CASSIRRAYEQFF
TRBD1 TRBJ1-5 13 TRBV18 TGTGCCAGCTCACTAGGGACAGATCAGCCCCAGCATTTT CASSLGTDQPQHF
- TRBJ2-5 14 TRBV9 TGTGCCAGCAGCGTAACGGGTCGAAGTGAGACCCAGTACTTC CASSVTGRSETQYF
- TRBJ2-1 14 TRBV30 TGTGCCTGGAGTGACGACCGGGACAAAAATGAGCAGTTCTTC CAWSDDRDKNEQFF
TRBD2 TRBJ2-2 18 TRBV4-1 TGCGCCAGCAGCCGGACTATAGCGGGGGTCTCGAACACCGGGGAGCTGTTTTTT CASSRTIAGVSNTGELFF
TRBD1 TRBJ2-1 15 TRBV18 TGTGCCAGCTCATTCGGACAGGGTCGCGACAATGAGCAGTTCTTC CASSFGQGRDNEQFF
TRBD2 TRBJ2-7 15 TRBV5-1 TGCGCCAGCAGCGTAACTAGCGGGACGGTTTACGAGCAGTACTTC CASSVTSGTVYEQYF
- TRBJ1-6 16 TRBV6-6 TGTGCCAGCAGTTACTGGGGACTGGGGGGGAGTTCACCCCTCCACTTT CASSYWGLGGSSPLHF
- TRBJ1-6 17 TRBV19 TGTGCCAGTAGTACCGACCTATCGCAGGGAGGCAATTCACCCCTCCACTTT CASSTDLSQGGNSPLHF
- TRBJ2-3 13 TRBV29-1 TGCAGCGTTGTAGGCGGGAGCACAGATACGCAGTATTTT CSVVGGSTDTQYF
- TRBJ2-2 14 TRBV2 TGTGCCAGCAGGCGGGACAGAAACACCGGGGAGCTGTTTTTT CASRRDRNTGELFF
- TRBJ2-2 15 TRBV6-5 TGTGCCAGCAGTCCAGGCTCCGCGGGCACCGGGGAGCTGTTTTTT CASSPGSAGTGELFF
- TRBJ2-7 17 TRBV4-1 TGCGCCAGCAGCCAAGATAGGAGCCCAGCAGACTCCTACGAGCAGTACTTC CASSQDRSPADSYEQYF
- TRBJ2-7 12 TRBV9 TGTGCCAGCAGCGCGAGCGACTACGAGCAGTACTTC CASSASDYEQYF
- TRBJ1-6 12 TRBV15 TGTGCCACCAGCAGGAGGGATTCACCCCTCCACTTT CATSRRDSPLHF